This T cell receptor beta chain was observed in a study of T cell repertoires in cytomegalovirus infection (dated by TCRdb to the late 2010s). With respect to the entire study: Alongside well-studied HLA-B-restricted epitopes, the peptide stimulations were aimed at recently identified HLA-C-restricted CMV epitopes, whose presentation resists viral immunomodulation. Donor HLA type was relevant to the analysis, as public TCR beta signatures indicated carriage of CMV infection together with the matching HLA type. What the study reported, not specific to this receptor: The ex vivo response was dominated by HLA-C-restricted CMV-specific TCR beta clonotypes, which also provided the single most frequent clonotype in two of eight donors. Cumulative frequency of public TCR beta family members discriminated carriers of CMV infection plus the relevant HLA type in this cohort and an independent approximately 400-donor cohort.

The CDR3 starts with the cysteine, ends with the phenylalanine, and has 16 residues. The sequence is cut down to CDR3 DNA, 48 bases in frame from base 1. Clipping removes 6 bases from V and 5 bases from J, with 13 as the unmatched junction base count. There are a few counts of this clonotype. There is no known antigen for this receptor. Per-base qualities were not stored, and no clone one base away is much larger. What the treatment or condition label conveys for this sample: in vitro stimulation with specific CMV peptide epitopes to enrich CMV-specific T cells. The instrument given in TCRdb is Illumina HiSeq 1500. Using fastp at Q25 and MiXCR, TCRdb reprocessed the public reads and kept productive beta chains. Each entry merges the rows of one CDR3 protein and shows their most common DNA and genes. The sample table holds over 250,000 distinct CDR3 sequences, of which approximately 22% were seen once. Approximately 19% of the sample lies in the top ten.

The origin of this receptor is a human donor in good health (CMV status not recorded). Some clones in this sample may be carry-over from other donors' samples. Material: cultured PBMCs, obtained from culture after CMV antigen stimulation. Recombination joined TRBV12-3 or TRBV12-4 with TRBJ1-1; 9 middle bases align to TRBD1. CDR3 protein: CASSRLPGQGLTEAFF. The nucleotides read TGTGCCAGCAGCCGACTCCCGGGACAGGGACTGACTGAAGCTTTCTTT.